The clone carrying this TCR beta chain has just a few counts. The data are from a study of shared clonotypes between healthy human individuals. Background on the study: For every donor, three CD4 naive, three CD4 memory, two CD8 naive and one CD8 memory plates were used.

This CDR3 contains 18 residues. The V and J ends lost 0 bases and 1 base, in that order; junction bases with no gene match: 10. The V gene's germline CDR1 is MNHNS and CDR2 SASEGT. Clones were read by immunoSEQ multiplex PCR, and TCRdb kept only the in-frame ones, dropping some. The sample consists of some 320,000 clones, 80% to 90% of them appearing once. Each donor was a Caucasian adult residing in Nashville, Tennessee. The CD8 memory fraction combined CD45RO+ cells with TemRA cells (CCR7-negative CD45RA+). This sequence was found in a man aged 18 to 30 in good health. The sample consisted of memory CD8+ T cells sorted from blood. The subset denotes: CD45RO+ cells pooled with CCR7-negative TemRA cells. This chain uses TRBV6-1 with TRBJ2-5; 8 bases are a match to TRBD1. This CDR3 reads CASSEALSDRGPQETQYF. In nucleotides, the CDR3 is TGTGCCAGCAGTGAAGCCCTATCCGACAGGGGACCCCAAGAGACCCAGTACTTC.